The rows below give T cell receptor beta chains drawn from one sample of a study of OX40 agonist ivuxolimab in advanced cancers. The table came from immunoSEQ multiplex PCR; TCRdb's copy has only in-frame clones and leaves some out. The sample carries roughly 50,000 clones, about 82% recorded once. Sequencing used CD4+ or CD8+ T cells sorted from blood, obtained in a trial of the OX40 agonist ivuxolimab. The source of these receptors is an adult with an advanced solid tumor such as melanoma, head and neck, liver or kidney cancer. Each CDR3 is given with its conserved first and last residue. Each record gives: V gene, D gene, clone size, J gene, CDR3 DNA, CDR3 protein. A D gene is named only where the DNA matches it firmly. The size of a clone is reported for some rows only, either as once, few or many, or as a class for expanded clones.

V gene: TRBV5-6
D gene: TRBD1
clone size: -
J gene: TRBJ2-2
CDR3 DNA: TGTGCCAGCAGCTTTGGACAGGGTAGAGCCGGGGAGCTGTTTTTT
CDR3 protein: CASSFGQGRAGELFF

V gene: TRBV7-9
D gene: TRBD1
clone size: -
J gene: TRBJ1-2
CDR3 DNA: TGTGCCAGCAGCTTGGCGGGACAGCTTAACTATGGCTACACCTTC
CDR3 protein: CASSLAGQLNYGYTF

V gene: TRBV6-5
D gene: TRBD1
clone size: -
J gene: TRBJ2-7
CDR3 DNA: TGTGCCAGCAGTTACTCGACTGGACAGGGGTACGAGCAGTACTTC
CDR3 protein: CASSYSTGQGYEQYF

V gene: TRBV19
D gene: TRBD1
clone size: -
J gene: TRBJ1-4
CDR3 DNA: TGTGCCAGTAGTTTGACAGGGGGCGGAGAAAAACTGTTTTTT
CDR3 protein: CASSLTGGGEKLFF

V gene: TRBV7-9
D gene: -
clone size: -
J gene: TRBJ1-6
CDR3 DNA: TGTGCCAGCACTACCGACGTATATGAATATAATTCACCCCTCCACTTT
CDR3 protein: CASTTDVYEYNSPLHF

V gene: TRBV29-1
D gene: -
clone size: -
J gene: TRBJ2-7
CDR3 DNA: TGCAGCGTAGGGGGGGGACAAACCTACGAGCAGTACTTC
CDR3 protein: CSVGGGQTYEQYF

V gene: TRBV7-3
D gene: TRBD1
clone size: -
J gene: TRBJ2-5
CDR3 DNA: TGTGCCAGCAGCGCTTCGGGACAGGGTCAAGAGACCCAGTACTTC
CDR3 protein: CASSASGQGQETQYF

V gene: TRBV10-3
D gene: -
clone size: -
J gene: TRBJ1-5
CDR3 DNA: TGTGCCATCAGCCAGGGTAATAGGCAGCCCCAGCATTTT
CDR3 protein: CAISQGNRQPQHF

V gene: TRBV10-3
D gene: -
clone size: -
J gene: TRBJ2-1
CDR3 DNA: TGTGCCATCAGGGGAAGCCGGGGGACATACAATGAGCAGTTCTTC
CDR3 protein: CAIRGSRGTYNEQFF

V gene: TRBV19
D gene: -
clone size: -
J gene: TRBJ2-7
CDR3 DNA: TGTGCCAGTGGACCTACAGGAACCTACGAGCAGTACTTC
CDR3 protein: CASGPTGTYEQYF

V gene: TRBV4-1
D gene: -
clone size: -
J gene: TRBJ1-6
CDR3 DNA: TGCGCCAGCAGCCAAGGCACAAACAGGGTTGATTCACCCCTCCACTTT
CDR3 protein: CASSQGTNRVDSPLHF

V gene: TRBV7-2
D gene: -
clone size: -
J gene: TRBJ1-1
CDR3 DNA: TGTGCCAGCAGACTAGGGGGGAGGACTGAAGCTTTCTTT
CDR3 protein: CASRLGGRTEAFF

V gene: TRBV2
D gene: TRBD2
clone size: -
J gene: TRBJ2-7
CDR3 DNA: TGTGCCAGCAGTGATGGGAGGGTGCCCTACGAGCAGTACTTC
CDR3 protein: CASSDGRVPYEQYF

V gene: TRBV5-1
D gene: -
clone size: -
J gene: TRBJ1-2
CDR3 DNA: TGCGCCAGCAGACAGGACGACTATGGCTACACCTTC
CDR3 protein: CASRQDDYGYTF

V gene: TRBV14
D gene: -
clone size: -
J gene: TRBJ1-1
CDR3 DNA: TGTGCCAGCCGGCAGGAGAACACTGAAGCTTTCTTT
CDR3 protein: CASRQENTEAFF

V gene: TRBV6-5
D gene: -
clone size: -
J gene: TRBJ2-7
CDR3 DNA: TGTGCCAGCAGCCATATAGGAGAGCAGTACTTC
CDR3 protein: CASSHIGEQYF

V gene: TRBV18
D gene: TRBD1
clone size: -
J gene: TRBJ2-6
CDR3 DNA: TGTGCCAGCTCACCTCGACAGGGGAACTCTGGGGCCAACGTCCTGACTTTC
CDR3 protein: CASSPRQGNSGANVLTF

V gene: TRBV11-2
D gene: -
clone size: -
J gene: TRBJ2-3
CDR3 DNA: TGTGCCAGCAGCTTAGTTGGGGTTTCACAAGATACGCAGTATTTT
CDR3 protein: CASSLVGVSQDTQYF

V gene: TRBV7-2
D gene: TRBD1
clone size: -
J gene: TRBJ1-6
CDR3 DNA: TGTGCCAGCAGCTTAGGACAGGGTGCGCCCCTCCACTTT
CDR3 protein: CASSLGQGAPLHF

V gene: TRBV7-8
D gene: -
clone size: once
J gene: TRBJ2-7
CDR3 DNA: TGTGCCAGCAGCTTAGCAATATACGAGCAGTACTTC
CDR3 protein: CASSLAIYEQYF

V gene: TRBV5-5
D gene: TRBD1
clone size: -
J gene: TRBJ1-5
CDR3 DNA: TGTGCCAGCAGCCCAGGGGGGGCGACTAATCAGCCCCAGCATTTT
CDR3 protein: CASSPGGATNQPQHF

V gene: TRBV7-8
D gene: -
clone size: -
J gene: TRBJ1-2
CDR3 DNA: TGTGCCAGCAGCCTACAGTTTGGCCCGGCGGATGGCTACACCTTC
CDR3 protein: CASSLQFGPADGYTF

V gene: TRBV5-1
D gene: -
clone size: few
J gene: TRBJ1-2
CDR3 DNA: TGCGCCACGCTAAAACTGACAGGAGGAGACTATGGCTACACCTTC
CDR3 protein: CATLKLTGGDYGYTF

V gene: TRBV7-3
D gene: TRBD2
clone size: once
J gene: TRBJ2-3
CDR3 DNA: TGTGCCAGCAGCTCCCAGCGGGGGTCCGCAGATACGCAGTATTTT
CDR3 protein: CASSSQRGSADTQYF

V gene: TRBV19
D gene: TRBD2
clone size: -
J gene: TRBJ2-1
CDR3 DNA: TGTGCCAGTAGTATAGCCCGGGGGGGGTACAATGAGCAGTTCTTC
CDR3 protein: CASSIARGGYNEQFF

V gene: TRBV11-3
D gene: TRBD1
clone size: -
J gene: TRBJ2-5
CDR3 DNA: TGTGCCAGCAGCTCCACCCGGGACAGGGGGTCTGGAGAGACCCAGTACTTC
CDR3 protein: CASSSTRDRGSGETQYF

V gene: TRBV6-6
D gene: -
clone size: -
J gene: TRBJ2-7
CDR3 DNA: TGTGCCAGCAGTCCCCCCCTCCGGGGCGAGCAGTACTTC
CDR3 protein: CASSPPLRGEQYF

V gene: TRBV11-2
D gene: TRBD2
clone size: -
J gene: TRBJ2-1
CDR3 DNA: TGTGCCAGCAGCTTAGTCGGACCCCCCCAAGCGGGAGAGCAGTTCTTC
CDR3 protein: CASSLVGPPQAGEQFF

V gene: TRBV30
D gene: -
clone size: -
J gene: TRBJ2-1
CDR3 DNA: TGTGCCTGGAGTGGGGAAGGGGTATCCTACAATGAGCAGTTCTTC
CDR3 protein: CAWSGEGVSYNEQFF

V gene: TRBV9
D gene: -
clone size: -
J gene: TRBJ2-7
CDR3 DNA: TGTGCCAGCAGCGATGACAACTCCTACGAGCAGTACTTC
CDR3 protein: CASSDDNSYEQYF

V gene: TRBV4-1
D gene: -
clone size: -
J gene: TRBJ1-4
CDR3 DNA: TGCGCCAGCGCCGGGGGGCGACTAGGATGGGAAACTAATGAAAAACTGTTTTTT
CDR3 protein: CASAGGRLGWETNEKLFF

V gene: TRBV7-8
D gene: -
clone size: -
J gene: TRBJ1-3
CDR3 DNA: TGTGCCAGCGGCCGGAGGGGCAGAGGAGGAAACACCATATATTTT
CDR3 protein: CASGRRGRGGNTIYF

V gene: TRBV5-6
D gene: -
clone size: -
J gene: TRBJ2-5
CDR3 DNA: TGTGCCAGCTTACGGGGGACGAGGGAAGAGACCCAGTACTTC
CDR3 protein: CASLRGTREETQYF